This T cell receptor beta chain was profiled in a study of PD-L1 blockade in urothelial cancer. Overall study context: Administration of atezolizumab to patients began around 2014, at 1,200 mg intravenously every 3 weeks. At 6 weeks and at 3 weeks (second dose) after treatment start, blood was analyzed. Per blood sample, T cells had a median of roughly 140,000.

The V end was cut by 0 bases, the J end by 0 bases, with 9 bases between. The CDR3 is 16 amino acids. The V gene's germline CDR1 is SGHNT and CDR2 YYREEE (reference sequence). Sequencing was performed with immunoSEQ multiplex PCR; in TCRdb, only in-frame clones are kept and a portion is missing. The top ten hold less than 20% of the sample, which has 35,000 to 45,000 clones, 65% to 85% seen once. Sample: PBMCs, taken around atezolizumab (anti-PD-L1) treatment. This chain links TRBV5-4 with TRBJ2-2; D ambiguous. The clonotype originates from a man in his 60s with urothelial cancer. This chain's CDR3 is CASSLAGVANTGELFF. The CDR3 DNA is TGTGCCAGCAGCTTGGCCGGAGTAGCGAACACCGGGGAGCTGTTTTTT.